The present T cell receptor beta chain was sequenced within a study of blood T cells in healthy people across ages. Study results and caveats: Estimates of total diversity, which came from one million sequenced T cells, were considered to be underestimates. Older individuals had lower TCR beta diversity per million T cells (the decline was roughly linear).

The CDR3 has 16 amino acids. Germline V gene data show CDR1 as SGHDN and CDR2 as FVKESK. V trimming: 6 bases; J trimming: 7 bases; junction bases outside the gene matches: 10. To note about this clonotype: Its antigen remains unidentified.

Sample-barcoded 5' priming and a J-beta primer mix drove a second PCR of about 7 to 12 cycles. Through a template-switch adaptor with 12 random nucleotides, each cDNA molecule received a tag. TCRdb redid the calling of the 5' RACE reads with MiXCR, one entry per CDR3 protein. This table holds 1.5 million to 2 million distinct CDR3 sequences, roughly 27% found once. The sample consisted of blood. The source of this sequence is a woman in her 30s in good health. J is TRBJ2-1 and V is TRBV14; 12 bases agree with TRBD2. The CDR3 region has the DNA TGTGCCAGCAGTAGAAGTCTACTAGCGGGAGGTAATGAGCAGTTCTTC. This translates into CASSRSLLAGGNEQFF.